The rows below give T cell receptor beta chains drawn from one sample of a study of CD8+ T cells in alopecia areata. Assay used: immunoSEQ multiplex PCR; TCRdb lists only in-frame clones, some missing. Of over 100,000 clones in the sample, roughly 50% are singletons; the top ten hold 10% to 15%. The sequences come from CD8+ T cells sorted from blood, collected at week 24, from a patient treated with tofacitinib. The origin of the receptors is a human donor with alopecia areata. Each CDR3 is given with its conserved first and last residue. D genes are given only for firm matches. Only some rows state a clone size, as once, few, many or a class for expanded clones.

j_call clone_size d_call v_call cdr3_nt cdr3_aa
TRBJ2-7 NA NA TRBV5-4 TGTGCCAGCAGCTTAAGGGGGAGGTCCCACGAGCAGTACTTC CASSLRGRSHEQYF
TRBJ2-7 NA NA TRBV30 TGTGCCTGGAGACATCCCGGGACCTATGAGCAGTACTTC CAWRHPGTYEQYF
TRBJ2-3 NA NA TRBV6-5 TGTGCCAGCAGTTACGGGCAGGGTCTTGGGGCAGATACGCAGTATTTT CASSYGQGLGADTQYF
TRBJ2-2 few TRBD2 TRBV27 TGTGCCAGCAGTGGCAGCGGGGGGGCCTCCGGGGAGCTGTTTTTT CASSGSGGASGELFF
TRBJ1-3 NA NA TRBV4-1 TGCGCCAGCCAGCCAAAGTTGGCGGTGAACTCTGGAAACACCATATATTTT CASQPKLAVNSGNTIYF
TRBJ1-2 few NA TRBV5-1 TGCGCCAGCAGCTCCGGATATGGCTACACCTTC CASSSGYGYTF
TRBJ2-1 NA TRBD2 TRBV2 TGTGCCAGCAGTGAAGTAGCGGGGACGTACAATGAGCAGTTCTTC CASSEVAGTYNEQFF
TRBJ2-4 few TRBD2 TRBV7-2 TGTGCCAGCAACCCGGGACTAGCGGGGGGGCCTGACATTCAGTACTTC CASNPGLAGGPDIQYF
TRBJ2-5 few TRBD1 TRBV27 TGTGCCAGTTCAGTTCAGCGCCAGGGGGAAGAGACCCAGTACTTC CASSVQRQGEETQYF
TRBJ2-2 NA NA TRBV6-5 TGCGCGACGGGCCTTGGCGGGGAGCTGTTTTTT CATGLGGELFF
TRBJ2-5 NA NA TRBV4-1 TGCGCCAGCAGCCAGAGTGGACAGTTGCAGACCCAGTACTTC CASSQSGQLQTQYF
TRBJ1-5 many NA TRBV4-2 TGTGCCAGCAGCCCCCAAAGTGGCAATCAGCCCCAGCATTTT CASSPQSGNQPQHF
TRBJ2-3 NA NA TRBV5-1 TGCGCCAGCAGCCGCAGACAAGCCCGCACAGATACGCAGTATTTT CASSRRQARTDTQYF
TRBJ2-1 NA TRBD2 TRBV5-6 TGTGCCAGCAGCTGGGAGGGGCCGGGGCAGTTCTTC CASSWEGPGQFF
TRBJ1-1 NA NA TRBV7-9 TGTGCCAGCAGGCCATCTGGGGCCACTGAAGCTTTCTTT CASRPSGATEAFF
TRBJ2-7 NA TRBD1 TRBV4-3 TGCGCCAGCAGCCTGGGACAGGGCCACGAGCAGTACTTC CASSLGQGHEQYF
TRBJ2-1 NA NA TRBV6-1 TGTGCCAGCAGTGAAGGTAGGGAGACCGGGATTTACAATGAGCAGTTCTTC CASSEGRETGIYNEQFF
TRBJ1-1 NA TRBD1 TRBV4-1 TGCGCCAGCAGCCTTTCGGACAGGGCTGAAGCTTTCTTT CASSLSDRAEAFF
TRBJ2-3 NA NA TRBV6-5 TGTGCCAGCAGCCCGGGGGTCATCACAGATACGCAGTATTTT CASSPGVITDTQYF
TRBJ1-1 few NA TRBV30 TGTGCCTGGAGTGCCATCACTGAAGCTTTCTTT CAWSAITEAFF
TRBJ1-1 NA NA TRBV13 TGTGCCAGCAGCATAATGCAGGTTGAAGCTTTCTTT CASSIMQVEAFF
TRBJ1-1 NA TRBD1 TRBV18 TGTGCCAGCTCACCACCGGGACAGGTTGGGGGGAAACCGGGAGCTTTCTTT CASSPPGQVGGKPGAFF
TRBJ2-2 NA TRBD2 TRBV30 TGTGCCTGGAGTCCAGCGGGGGGAGCCGGGGAGCTGTTTTTT CAWSPAGGAGELFF
TRBJ1-1 NA NA TRBV2 TGTGCCAGCAGCTTTGAGGGGGGCCTCATGAACACTGAAGCTTTCTTT CASSFEGGLMNTEAFF
TRBJ1-6 NA NA TRBV27 TGTGCCAGCAGACCACGCGAGGATAATTCACCCCTCCACTTT CASRPREDNSPLHF
TRBJ1-1 NA NA TRBV7-2 TGTGCCAGCAGCCCTCGGGCCATCCTGAACACTGAAGCTTTCTTT CASSPRAILNTEAFF